The present T cell receptor (beta chain) was sequenced within a study of blood T cell repertoires in COVID-19. In the original processing: By means of reference gene primer amplification, nucleated cell counts were estimated. Produced via immunoSEQ multiplex PCR; TCRdb's table is partial and in-frame only. V and J calls and clone size follow that table, whereas D and trimming were derived from the DNA. The data show approximately 73,000 clones, roughly nine tenths seen once. With 4 bases clipped from V and 13 bases from J, the junction kept 16 bases outside the gene matches. The germline gives CDR1 SGHTA, CDR2 FQGNSA. CDR3 size: 15 residues.

The clonotype was recovered from a man of 80 years or more with acute or convalescent COVID-19. Source material: peripheral blood. The V and J genes are TRBV7-2 and TRBJ2-1, with TRBD2 identical over 7 bases. The CDR3 DNA follows: TGTGCCAGCAGCTCCGCCAGGTCGGGAGGCCTTCCTCAGTTCTTC. Translation gives CASSSARSGGLPQFF.